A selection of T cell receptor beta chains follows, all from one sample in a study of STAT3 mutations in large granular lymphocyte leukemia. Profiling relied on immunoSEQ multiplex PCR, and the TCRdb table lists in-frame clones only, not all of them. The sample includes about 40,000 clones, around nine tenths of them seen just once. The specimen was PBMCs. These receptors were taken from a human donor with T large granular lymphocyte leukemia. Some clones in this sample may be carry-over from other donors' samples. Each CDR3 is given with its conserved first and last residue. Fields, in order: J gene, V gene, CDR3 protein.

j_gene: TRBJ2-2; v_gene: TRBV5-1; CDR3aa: CASSLASNAGELFF
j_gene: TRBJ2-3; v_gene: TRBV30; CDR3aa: CAWSPIDGGPRDTQYF
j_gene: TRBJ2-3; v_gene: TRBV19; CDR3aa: CASRGAGSYLLDTQYF
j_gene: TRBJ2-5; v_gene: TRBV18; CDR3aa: CASSPRTETQYF
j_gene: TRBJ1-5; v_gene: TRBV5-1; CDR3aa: CASSLAGSSNQPQHF
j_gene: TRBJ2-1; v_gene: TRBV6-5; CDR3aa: CASSYRGRAYYNEQFF
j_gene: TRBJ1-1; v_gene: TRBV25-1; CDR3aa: CASSESYGWGTEAFF
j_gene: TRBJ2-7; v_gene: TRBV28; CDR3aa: CASQPLGYEQYF
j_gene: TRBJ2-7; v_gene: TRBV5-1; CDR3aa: CASNPASGDEQYF
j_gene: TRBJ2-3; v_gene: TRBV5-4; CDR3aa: CASSLGTGEADTQYF
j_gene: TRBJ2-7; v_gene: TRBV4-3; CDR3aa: CASSQDYGSDVYEQYF
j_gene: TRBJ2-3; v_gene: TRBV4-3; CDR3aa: CASSQGAGGTTSTDTQYF
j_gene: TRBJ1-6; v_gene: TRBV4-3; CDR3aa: CASSQDFMNSPLHF
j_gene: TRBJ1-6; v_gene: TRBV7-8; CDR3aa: CASSLYEVGSPLHF
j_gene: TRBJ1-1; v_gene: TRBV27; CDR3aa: CASRWSLDTEAFF
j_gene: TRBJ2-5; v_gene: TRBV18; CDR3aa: CASSPQAGQINF
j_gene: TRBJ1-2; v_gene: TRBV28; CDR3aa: CLVGVTNYGYTF
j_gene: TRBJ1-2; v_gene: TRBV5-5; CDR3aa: CASSLQGDYGYTF
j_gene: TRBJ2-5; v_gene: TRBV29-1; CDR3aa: CSVGRQETQYF
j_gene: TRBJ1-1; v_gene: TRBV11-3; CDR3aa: CASSLRTNTEAFF
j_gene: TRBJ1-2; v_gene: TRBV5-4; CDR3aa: CASSLSGTVSGYTF
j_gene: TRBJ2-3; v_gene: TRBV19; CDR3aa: CASSMRTVPSTDTQYF
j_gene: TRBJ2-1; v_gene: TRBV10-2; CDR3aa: CASEDRGVRNEQFF
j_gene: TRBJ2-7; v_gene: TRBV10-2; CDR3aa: CASRLDPNEQYF
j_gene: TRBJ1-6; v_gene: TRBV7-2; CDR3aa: CASGRHSPLHF
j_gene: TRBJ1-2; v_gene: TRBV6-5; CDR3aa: CASSYFRDYGYTF
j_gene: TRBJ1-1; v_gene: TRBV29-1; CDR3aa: CSSREVGNTEAFF
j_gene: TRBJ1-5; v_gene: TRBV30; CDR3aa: CAWSGSNQPQHF
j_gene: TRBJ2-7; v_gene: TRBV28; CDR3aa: CASREPGQAGSYEQYF
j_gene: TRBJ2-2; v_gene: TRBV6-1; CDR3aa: CASSRTVANTGELFF
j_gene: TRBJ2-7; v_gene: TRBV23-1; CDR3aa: CASSQHGQYLYEQYF
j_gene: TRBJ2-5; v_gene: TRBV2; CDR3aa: CATQGETQYF
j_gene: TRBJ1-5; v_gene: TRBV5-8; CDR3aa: CASSWTDSNQPQHF
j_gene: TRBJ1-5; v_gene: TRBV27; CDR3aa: CASSSDAFQPQHF